This T cell receptor beta chain was sequenced in a study of cytomegalovirus exposure and HLA in healthy donors. On this clone: Its antigen is currently unknown.

CDR3 size: 13 residues. Germline CDR1 and CDR2: SGHDN and FVKESK. The V gene lost 5 bases and the J gene lost 6 bases, with 13 bases spanning the gap. The donors comprised healthy bone marrow donors. The PCR made use of 60 Vbeta and 13 Jbeta primers. Libraries were prepared by immunoSEQ multiplex PCR; TCRdb keeps only in-frame clonotypes and omits some of them. Among nearly 110,000 clones listed, roughly 80% were seen once. Study-level findings and limits: In vitro assays verified that three CMV-associated chains recognized CMV antigens specifically. Reported performance of the classifier showed diagnosis of cytomegalovirus status with high specificity and sensitivity.

This sequence joins TRBV14 and TRBJ2-5; possibly TRBD1 for D (5 bases). Sequencing was carried out using PBMCs. The clonotype originates from a man aged 50 or older in good health and CMV-seronegative. CDR3 protein: CASSIPREKTQYF. The CDR3 DNA follows: TGTGCCAGCAGCATCCCCAGGGAAAAGACCCAGTACTTC.